This paragraph covers one T cell receptor beta chain sequence. The entry originates in a study of T cell changes during pregnancy in multiple sclerosis. Libraries were prepared by immunoSEQ multiplex PCR; TCRdb keeps only in-frame clonotypes and omits some of them. The sample carries 70,000 to 95,000 clones, 94% recorded once. Germline V gene data show CDR1 as SEHNR and CDR2 as FQNEAQ (reference sequence). J was trimmed by 4 bases and V by 4 bases; bases with no gene match: 7. The CDR3 loop spans 17 amino acids. The chain has TRBV7-9 and TRBJ2-3; 14 bases map to TRBD2. This TCR derives from a female donor with multiple sclerosis, enrolled in a pregnancy study. The source material was peripheral blood, sampled in the third trimester of pregnancy. This CDR3 is CASSSPGTSGSPDTQYF. CDR3 coding DNA: TGTGCCAGCAGCTCCCCCGGGACTAGCGGGAGCCCAGATACGCAGTATTTT.